Listed below are T cell receptor beta chains from one sample, sequenced in a study of shared clonotypes between healthy human individuals. The table came from immunoSEQ multiplex PCR; TCRdb's copy has only in-frame clones and leaves some out. Among 2.3 million or so clones listed, over 90% were seen once. The sequencing input was naive CD4+ T cells from PBMCs. These receptors came from a man between 18 and 29 years old in good health. Some clones in this sample may be carry-over from other donors' samples. The CDR3 runs from the conserved cysteine through the conserved F or W. Fields, in order: clone size, J gene, V gene, D gene, CDR3 DNA, CDR3 protein. A D gene is named only where the DNA matches it firmly. The size of a clone is reported for some rows only, either as once, few or many, or as a class for expanded clones.

abundance: once; j_gene: TRBJ2-6; v_gene: TRBV28; d_gene: NA; CDR3nt: TGTGCCAGCAGTCCCTCCCAGGCCTCCTCTGGGGCCAACGTCCTGACTTTC; CDR3aa: CASSPSQASSGANVLTF
abundance: NA; j_gene: TRBJ2-1; v_gene: TRBV4-1; d_gene: NA; CDR3nt: TGCGCCAGCAGCGGTACCCCCGGGGGCTCCTACAATGAGCAGTTCTTC; CDR3aa: CASSGTPGGSYNEQFF
abundance: NA; j_gene: TRBJ1-4; v_gene: TRBV10-2; d_gene: NA; CDR3nt: TGCGCCAGCAGTCGAGAGTCTTGGACGAATGAAAAACTGTTTTTT; CDR3aa: CASSRESWTNEKLFF
abundance: NA; j_gene: TRBJ2-1; v_gene: TRBV5-1; d_gene: NA; CDR3nt: TGCGCCAGCACCAGACAGGATTACAATGAGCAGTTCTTC; CDR3aa: CASTRQDYNEQFF
abundance: NA; j_gene: TRBJ1-2; v_gene: TRBV28; d_gene: NA; CDR3nt: TGTGCCAGCAGTTTACAGTATGGCTACACCTTC; CDR3aa: CASSLQYGYTF
abundance: NA; j_gene: TRBJ2-7; v_gene: TRBV13; d_gene: TRBD1; CDR3nt: TGTGCCAGCAGCTTAGAAGGGGGCGCCGAGCAGTACTTC; CDR3aa: CASSLEGGAEQYF
abundance: NA; j_gene: TRBJ2-7; v_gene: TRBV5-1; d_gene: NA; CDR3nt: TGCGCCAGCAGCCCCCAGCAGGGGGGGTTCGAGCAGTACTTC; CDR3aa: CASSPQQGGFEQYF
abundance: NA; j_gene: TRBJ2-7; v_gene: TRBV11-3; d_gene: TRBD2; CDR3nt: TGTGCCAGCAGCCGGACTAGCAGCTACGAGCAGTACTTC; CDR3aa: CASSRTSSYEQYF
abundance: NA; j_gene: TRBJ2-5; v_gene: TRBV7-2; d_gene: NA; CDR3nt: TGTGCCAGCAGCTTGAGACCCGATGGGGAGCAGTACTTC; CDR3aa: CASSLRPDGEQYF
abundance: NA; j_gene: TRBJ1-5; v_gene: TRBV4-3; d_gene: NA; CDR3nt: TGCGCCAGCAGCCAAGCCAGGGAGAGGAGTCAGCCCCAGCATTTT; CDR3aa: CASSQARERSQPQHF
abundance: NA; j_gene: TRBJ2-5; v_gene: TRBV2; d_gene: NA; CDR3nt: TGTGCCAGCAGTGAGAACACTAATCAAGAGACCCAGTACTTC; CDR3aa: CASSENTNQETQYF
abundance: NA; j_gene: TRBJ2-7; v_gene: TRBV5-5; d_gene: TRBD2; CDR3nt: TGTGCCAGCAGCTCATTAATAATAGCGGGTTTAGGAGGCGAGCAGTACTTC; CDR3aa: CASSSLIIAGLGGEQYF
abundance: NA; j_gene: TRBJ2-2; v_gene: TRBV19; d_gene: NA; CDR3nt: TGTGCCAGTAGTATAGTGCCCCGGGGATCCGGCGGGGAGCTGTTTTTT; CDR3aa: CASSIVPRGSGGELFF
abundance: NA; j_gene: TRBJ1-1; v_gene: TRBV20-1; d_gene: NA; CDR3nt: TGCAGTGCTCGCCCGGGCACTGAAGCTTTCTTT; CDR3aa: CSARPGTEAFF
abundance: NA; j_gene: TRBJ2-7; v_gene: TRBV27; d_gene: NA; CDR3nt: TGTGCCAGCAGTTTAAGACAGTTCTCCTACGAGCAGTACTTC; CDR3aa: CASSLRQFSYEQYF
abundance: NA; j_gene: TRBJ2-3; v_gene: TRBV9; d_gene: NA; CDR3nt: TGTGCCAGCAGCGTTCCGGGATCAGATACGCAGTATTTT; CDR3aa: CASSVPGSDTQYF
abundance: NA; j_gene: TRBJ1-2; v_gene: TRBV28; d_gene: TRBD1; CDR3nt: TGTGCCAGCAGCACCTGGACAGGGGGTCACTATGGCTACACCTTC; CDR3aa: CASSTWTGGHYGYTF
abundance: NA; j_gene: TRBJ2-2; v_gene: TRBV18; d_gene: TRBD1; CDR3nt: TGTGCCAGCTCACCGACAGGGTACACCGGGGAGCTGTTTTTT; CDR3aa: CASSPTGYTGELFF
abundance: NA; j_gene: TRBJ2-2; v_gene: TRBV10-1; d_gene: NA; CDR3nt: TGCGCCAGCAGTGTCCGGACCGGGGAGCTGTTTTTT; CDR3aa: CASSVRTGELFF
abundance: NA; j_gene: TRBJ2-2; v_gene: TRBV15; d_gene: NA; CDR3nt: TGTGCCACCAGCAGAGATTGGGGCAGATTGAACACCGGGGAGCTGTTTTTT; CDR3aa: CATSRDWGRLNTGELFF
abundance: NA; j_gene: TRBJ2-5; v_gene: TRBV14; d_gene: NA; CDR3nt: TGTGCCAGCAGCCGGGGGGAGACCCAGTACTTC; CDR3aa: CASSRGETQYF
abundance: NA; j_gene: TRBJ2-2; v_gene: TRBV2; d_gene: NA; CDR3nt: TGTGCCAGCAGCGATAAAAGACACGCCGGGGAGCTGTTTTTT; CDR3aa: CASSDKRHAGELFF
abundance: NA; j_gene: TRBJ2-2; v_gene: TRBV5-1; d_gene: NA; CDR3nt: TGCGCCAGCAGCCGCACCGGCGGCGTGAACACCGGGGAGCTGTTTTTT; CDR3aa: CASSRTGGVNTGELFF
abundance: NA; j_gene: TRBJ1-2; v_gene: TRBV5-1; d_gene: TRBD1; CDR3nt: TGCGCCAGCAGCAGGAGACAGGGGGCCGGGGGCTACACCTTC; CDR3aa: CASSRRQGAGGYTF
abundance: NA; j_gene: TRBJ2-4; v_gene: TRBV2; d_gene: TRBD1; CDR3nt: TGTGCCAGCAGTAACCTCCCGGACAGGGGGCGAAAGGACATTCAGTACTTC; CDR3aa: CASSNLPDRGRKDIQYF
abundance: NA; j_gene: TRBJ1-1; v_gene: TRBV6-7; d_gene: NA; CDR3nt: TGTGCCAGCATAGATCTCATTATAGTCCGGGGGCCTGAAGCTTTCTTT; CDR3aa: CASIDLIIVRGPEAFF
abundance: NA; j_gene: TRBJ1-5; v_gene: TRBV5-8; d_gene: TRBD1; CDR3nt: TGTGCCAGCAGCTTGTCCCAGACAGGGAGGGCTTATCAGCCCCAGCATTTT; CDR3aa: CASSLSQTGRAYQPQHF
abundance: NA; j_gene: TRBJ1-5; v_gene: TRBV30; d_gene: NA; CDR3nt: TGTGCCTGGAGCGTCCAGGGCAATCAGCCCCAGCATTTT; CDR3aa: CAWSVQGNQPQHF
abundance: NA; j_gene: TRBJ1-2; v_gene: TRBV5-1; d_gene: TRBD1; CDR3nt: TGCGCCAGCAGCGCCCCGACAGGGGGCGGCTATGGCTACACCTTC; CDR3aa: CASSAPTGGGYGYTF
abundance: NA; j_gene: TRBJ2-7; v_gene: TRBV5-1; d_gene: TRBD2; CDR3nt: TGCGCCAGCAGCTTGTTGGGACTAGCGGGAGGTCACTACGAGCAGTACTTC; CDR3aa: CASSLLGLAGGHYEQYF
abundance: NA; j_gene: TRBJ1-1; v_gene: TRBV7-8; d_gene: NA; CDR3nt: TGTGCCAGCAGCTTAACCCTTGATAGGGCGAACACTGAAGCTTTCTTT; CDR3aa: CASSLTLDRANTEAFF
abundance: NA; j_gene: TRBJ2-6; v_gene: TRBV19; d_gene: TRBD1; CDR3nt: TGTGCCAGTAGTGACAGGGGGCCCGCATCTGGGGCCAACGTCCTGACTTTC; CDR3aa: CASSDRGPASGANVLTF
abundance: NA; j_gene: TRBJ2-3; v_gene: TRBV10-3; d_gene: TRBD1; CDR3nt: TGTGCCGTCCGACAGGGGGGTTCAGATACGCAGTATTTT; CDR3aa: CAVRQGGSDTQYF
abundance: NA; j_gene: TRBJ2-6; v_gene: TRBV5-1; d_gene: NA; CDR3nt: TGCGCCAGCACCTCGGACGGCTCTGGGGCCAACGTCCTGACTTTC; CDR3aa: CASTSDGSGANVLTF
abundance: once; j_gene: TRBJ2-3; v_gene: TRBV28; d_gene: NA; CDR3nt: TGTGCCAGCAGCCTGACAGCCAGGGGAGATACGCAGTATTTT; CDR3aa: CASSLTARGDTQYF
abundance: NA; j_gene: TRBJ1-2; v_gene: TRBV9; d_gene: TRBD1; CDR3nt: TGTGCCAGCAGCGCGCGGACAGGGAATCCCGGCTATGGCTACACCTTC; CDR3aa: CASSARTGNPGYGYTF
abundance: NA; j_gene: TRBJ2-5; v_gene: TRBV5-1; d_gene: NA; CDR3nt: TGCGCCAGCAGCTTGGAGGGGTTGGAGACCCAGTACTTC; CDR3aa: CASSLEGLETQYF
abundance: once; j_gene: TRBJ2-3; v_gene: TRBV5-4; d_gene: TRBD2; CDR3nt: TGTGCCAGCAGCTTAAGACTAGCGGGGTCTAGCACAGATACGCAGTATTTT; CDR3aa: CASSLRLAGSSTDTQYF
abundance: NA; j_gene: TRBJ2-1; v_gene: TRBV28; d_gene: NA; CDR3nt: TGTGCCAGCAGTTTATGGGCTGGCAAGGTAAATGAGCAGTTCTTC; CDR3aa: CASSLWAGKVNEQFF
abundance: NA; j_gene: TRBJ2-7; v_gene: TRBV28; d_gene: NA; CDR3nt: TGTGCCAGCGGAGACAGGAGGATCTACGAGCAGTACTTC; CDR3aa: CASGDRRIYEQYF
abundance: NA; j_gene: TRBJ1-2; v_gene: TRBV7-8; d_gene: TRBD1; CDR3nt: TGTGCCAGCAGCTCATTCCGACAGGGCACTAACTATGGCTACACCTTC; CDR3aa: CASSSFRQGTNYGYTF
abundance: NA; j_gene: TRBJ2-7; v_gene: TRBV11-2; d_gene: TRBD1; CDR3nt: TGTGCCAGCAGCCCCGTCCAAGACAGGGGGCGTGAGCAGTACTTC; CDR3aa: CASSPVQDRGREQYF
abundance: NA; j_gene: TRBJ2-1; v_gene: TRBV15; d_gene: TRBD1; CDR3nt: TGTGCCACCAGAAGGGACAGGCCCTACAATGAGCAGTTCTTC; CDR3aa: CATRRDRPYNEQFF
abundance: NA; j_gene: TRBJ1-1; v_gene: TRBV5-1; d_gene: NA; CDR3nt: TGCGCCAGCAGCTTGGTGTATCTGAACACTGAAGCTTTCTTT; CDR3aa: CASSLVYLNTEAFF
abundance: NA; j_gene: TRBJ2-7; v_gene: TRBV18; d_gene: NA; CDR3nt: TGTGCCAGCTCACCACCTCCTGGGTGGCCAAAGGGATCCTACGAGCAGTACTTC; CDR3aa: CASSPPPGWPKGSYEQYF
abundance: NA; j_gene: TRBJ2-5; v_gene: TRBV30; d_gene: NA; CDR3nt: TGTGCCTGGAGTGGTAGCGGCGAGACCCAGTACTTC; CDR3aa: CAWSGSGETQYF
abundance: NA; j_gene: TRBJ2-5; v_gene: TRBV11-2; d_gene: NA; CDR3nt: TGTGCCAGCAGCTTAATATTAGCGTACCAAGAGACCCAGTACTTC; CDR3aa: CASSLILAYQETQYF
abundance: NA; j_gene: TRBJ2-5; v_gene: TRBV7-2; d_gene: NA; CDR3nt: TGTGCCAGCAGCTTCCAGCGACTCTCAGGGGAAGAGACCCAGTACTTC; CDR3aa: CASSFQRLSGEETQYF
abundance: NA; j_gene: TRBJ1-1; v_gene: TRBV9; d_gene: TRBD1; CDR3nt: TGTGCCAGCAGAGAGATAGGGACAGGCGGAGAAGCTTTCTTT; CDR3aa: CASREIGTGGEAFF
abundance: NA; j_gene: TRBJ2-7; v_gene: TRBV2; d_gene: NA; CDR3nt: TGTGCCAGCAGTACGGTGTACGAGCAGTACTTC; CDR3aa: CASSTVYEQYF
abundance: once; j_gene: TRBJ1-5; v_gene: TRBV10-3; d_gene: NA; CDR3nt: TGTGCCACCAACGACGGGGCAGATCAGCCCCAGCATTTT; CDR3aa: CATNDGADQPQHF